These 30 T cell receptor beta chains came from one sample sequenced in a study of glioma-infiltrating T cells. Using RNA template, CDR3s of TCR alpha and beta were amplified with iRepertoire arm-PCR. TCRdb processed the multiplex PCR reads anew with MiXCR; each CDR3 protein has one entry. The sample gives under 200,000 distinct CDR3 sequences, 32% of which show up once; roughly 21% is in the top ten. The sequencing sample was made of glioma tissue, nonneoplastic brain tissue, or PBMCs (not recorded which). These TCRs come from a human donor with low-grade glioma or glioblastoma, undergoing nonglioma brain surgery, or in good health (not recorded which).

In regard to this clonotype: Sequence at one end of the junction differs from germline and may be a read error. The chain recombines TRBV19 with TRBJ2-3, with TRBD2 matching 7 bases. CDR1 and CDR2 from the germline V gene are LNHDA and SQIVND (reference sequence). This CDR3 is 16 amino acids long. CDR3 nucleotide sequence: TGTGCCAGTAGTTCTCGATGGGACTATAGCACAGATGCGCAGTATTTT. This gives the protein CASSSRWDYSTDAQYF. The full variable domain, in which reference TRBV19 and TRBJ2-3 provide the parts outside the CDR3, is DGGITQSPKYLFRKEGQNVTLSCEQNLNHDAMYWYRQDPGQGLRLIYYSQIVNDFQKGDIAEGYSVSREKKESFPLTVTSAQKNPTAFYLCASSSRWDYSTDAQYFGPGTRLTVL.

This clonotype was seen only once. An end of the junction does not agree with germline; a read error may underlie this. This chain joins TRBV6-2 or TRBV6-3 and TRBJ2-7; perhaps TRBD1 as D (6 bases). The CDR3 length is 14 residues. The germline CDR1 and CDR2 sequences are MNHEY and SVGEGT. The CDR3 coding sequence is TGTCCCAGTGCTTACAACAGGGCTGAGTTTGAGCAGTATTTC. It yields the protein CPSAYNRAEFEQYF.

At least ten counts were recorded for this clonotype. The chain is built from TRBV15 and TRBJ2-1; 14 bases are a match to TRBD2. The CDR3 covers 15 residues. The V gene's germline CDR1 is LNHNV and CDR2 YYDKDF (reference sequence). Germline trimming cut 3 bases from V and 12 bases from J; bases unmatched to any gene: 7. The CDR3 loop reads CATSSGTSGSRGQFF. The CDR3 DNA sequence: TGTGCCACCAGCAGTGGGACTAGCGGGAGCCGCGGGCAGTTCTTC.

On this clonotype: An end of the junction does not agree with germline; a read error may underlie this. The gene calls are TRBV6-2 or TRBV6-3 and TRBJ1-5; weak D call: TRBD1 (5 bases). CDR1 is MNHEY, CDR2 SVGEGT, per germline. The CDR3 extends over 14 amino acids. CDR3: CARSWRERGQPKHF. DNA for the CDR3: TGTGCCCGCAGTTGGAGGGAGAGGGGTCAGCCCAAGCATTTT.

V is TRBV11-2 and J is TRBJ2-5, with D tentatively TRBD2 (6 bases). V was pared by 3 bases and J by 7 bases, with 18 bases between. CDR3 size: 15 residues. Per the germline V gene, CDR1 is SGHAT and CDR2 is FQNNGV. In nucleotides, the CDR3 is TGTGCCAGCAGCTTTAGACTTCGGGAGCCAGGGACCCAGTACTTC. It is translated as CASSFRLREPGTQYF.

Concerning this clonotype: One base away lies a much larger clone, so this may be a sequencing read error. This CDR3 reads CSVEKSPPGGDTHYF. The CDR3 nucleotides are TGCAGCGTTGAAAAATCCCCACCGGGAGGTGATACGCATTATTTT. This rearrangement joins TRBV29-1 to TRBJ2-3; TRBD2 matches at 7 bases. The CDR3 totals 15 residues. The V gene's germline CDR1 is SQVTM and CDR2 ANQGSEA.

This clonotype has a count of ten or more. V usage is TRBV19 and J usage is TRBJ2-5; D gene unclear. CDR1 LNHDA and CDR2 SQIVND come from the germline V gene (reference sequence). This CDR3 has 14 residues. The V gene lost 7 bases and the J gene lost 3 bases, with 15 bases spanning the gap. The CDR3 DNA sequence: TGTGCCAGTACAGGCAGGCCCCCGGAAGAGACCCAGTACTTC. The encoded protein is CASTGRPPEETQYF.

This clonotype was seen at least ten times. V usage is TRBV10-3 and J usage is TRBJ2-5; D unresolved. V was trimmed by 3 bases and J by 2 bases, leaving 7 bases between them. Germline V lookup: CDR1 ENHRY, CDR2 SYGVKD. This CDR3 is 13 amino acids long. CDR3 sequence (DNA): TGTGCCATCAGTGACGGTAGACAAGAGACCCAGTACTTC. Its translation: CAISDGRQETQYF.

There are many counts of this clonotype. The chain uses TRBV20-1 and TRBJ1-5; possibly TRBD1 for D (6 bases). The CDR3 runs to 13 residues. Trimming left V 5 bases short and J 6 bases short, with 14 bases between. The germline V gene encodes CDR1 DFQATT and CDR2 SNEGSKA (reference sequence). CDR3 nucleotide sequence: TGCAGTGCTGAGGACAGTCACGGTCAGCCCCAGCATTTT. This codes for CSAEDSHGQPQHF.

In its sample, this clonotype was seen many times. The chain employs TRBV7-6 and TRBJ1-5; D uncertain. There are 15 residues in the CDR3. The germline V gene encodes CDR1 SGHVS and CDR2 FNYEAQ. V was cut by 5 bases and J by 3 bases, with 14 bases left in between. The CDR3, as DNA: TGTGCCAGCAGCCCGGAAGCGGGGATCAATCAGCCCCAGCATTTT. This codes for CASSPEAGINQPQHF.

This clonotype has ten or more counts. V is TRBV20-1 and J is TRBJ2-7; tentatively, D is TRBD1 (6 bases). V shed 0 bases and J shed 6 bases, with 18 bases lying between them. Germline loops: CDR1 DFQATT, CDR2 SNEGSKA (reference sequence). This CDR3 has 15 residues. CDR3 DNA: TGCAGTGCTAGAGATAGACAGGTTCCTGGAGCCGAGCAGTACTTC. Residues: CSARDRQVPGAEQYF.

On this clonotype itself: One base away lies a much larger clone, so this may be a sequencing read error. V and J are TRBV20-1 and TRBJ2-7, with D perhaps matching TRBD1 or TRBD2 (6 bases each). This CDR3 region has 14 residues. Trimming pared 6 bases from V and 2 bases from J, leaving 17 bases between. The germline V gene has CDR1 DFQATT and CDR2 SNEGSKA (reference sequence). In nucleotides, the CDR3 is TGCAGTGCCAAGGGGGGCGCGACTACCTACGAGCAGTACTTC. This codes for CSAKGGATTYEQYF.

This chain uses TRBV7-2 with TRBJ2-7; tentatively, D is TRBD1 (5 bases). The V end lost 7 bases, the J end lost 4 bases, and 14 bases lay between the germline ends. The CDR3 runs 13 residues. Looked up from germline, CDR1 is SGHTA and CDR2 is FQGNSA. CDR3 sequence: CASTTGQGYEQYF. The CDR3 nucleotides read TGTGCCAGCACCACGGGCCAGGGTTACGAGCAGTACTTC.

In the case of this clonotype: No DNA is shown, since the ends of the CDR3 on it are uncertain; the CDR3 is the one TCRdb lists. The chain links TRBV7-2 to TRBJ1-1; the table's D gene call, TRBD1, was not cross checked with the DNA. CDR1 and CDR2 (germline): SGHTA, FQGNSA. The CDR3 is 19 amino acids long, termini counted. CDR3 region: CASSFYICSARDRGPGWLF.

This clonotype was counted many times. The V call is TRBV2, the J call TRBJ2-3; D ambiguous. The CDR3 totals 11 residues. CDR1 is SNHLY and CDR2 is FYNNEI in the germline V gene. V lost 8 bases and J 6 bases, leaving 9 bases between the germline ends. The CDR3 coding sequence is TGTGCCAGCGGGAAGCACGATACGCAGTATTTT. It yields the protein CASGKHDTQYF. The full variable domain, rest sourced from reference TRBV2 and TRBJ2-3, is EPEVTQTPSHQVTQMGQEVILRCVPISNHLYFYWYRQILGQKVEFLVSFYNNEISEKSEIFDDQFSVERPDGSNFTLKIRSTKLEDSAMYFCASGKHDTQYFGPGTRLTVL.

On this clonotype itself: A read error may explain this, as a much larger clone is one base away. The chain combines TRBV6-1 with TRBJ2-1; 10 nucleotides agree with TRBD2. Trimming cost V 7 bases and J 3 bases; bases outside gene matches: 9. Looked up from germline, CDR1 is MNHNS and CDR2 is SASEGT. This CDR3 region has 16 residues. The CDR3 loop is CASTTAGTSVYNEQFF. CDR3 sequence (DNA): TGTGCCAGCACAACAGCCGGGACTAGCGTCTACAATGAGCAGTTCTTC.

This clonotype was seen many times. The chain combines TRBV4-1 with TRBJ2-7; perhaps TRBD1 as D (5 bases). Trimming took 4 bases from V and 6 from J, leaving 7 bases between them. The germline V gene has CDR1 MGHRA and CDR2 YSYEKL. The CDR3 is 11 residues long. The CDR3 reads CASSLDSEQYF. The CDR3 DNA reads TGCGCCAGCAGCCTCGACAGCGAGCAGTACTTC.

This clonotype was seen repeatedly, ten times or more. The chain carries TRBV20-1 and TRBJ2-1; TRBD2 agrees at 8 bases. The CDR3 covers 17 residues. Germline V gene sequence: CDR1 DFQATT, CDR2 SNEGSKA (reference sequence). J was trimmed by 3 bases and V by 1 base; bases with no gene match: 11. The CDR3, as DNA: TGCAGTGCTAGAGCGGGGGGGAGGACTGGAATCTACAATGAGCAGTTCTTC. Amino acid sequence: CSARAGGRTGIYNEQFF.

This clonotype was seen ten or more times. The rearrangement joins TRBV7-9 to TRBJ2-1; 7 bases fit TRBD2. The V segment lost 8 bases and the J segment 0 bases; nucleotides outside the gene matches: 7. CDR1 and CDR2 (germline): SEHNR, FQNEAQ (reference sequence). The CDR3 length is 15 residues. The CDR3 here is CASRPGGSSYNEQFF. The CDR3 DNA follows: TGTGCCAGCCGCCCCGGGGGGAGCTCCTACAATGAGCAGTTCTTC.

This clonotype was counted at least ten times. The chain is built from TRBV20-1 and TRBJ1-5; D unclear. This CDR3 is 12 amino acids long. Looked up from germline, CDR1 is DFQATT and CDR2 is SNEGSKA (reference sequence). The ends were cut back, 3 bases at V and 0 bases at J, with 3 bases in the middle. In DNA form, the CDR3 reads TGCAGTGCTAGTAGTAGCAATCAGCCCCAGCATTTT. This sequence encodes CSASSSNQPQHF.

This clonotype has at least ten counts. This rearrangement joins TRBV7-8 to TRBJ2-1; 7 nucleotides agree with TRBD2. V was pared by 5 bases and J by 2 bases, with 9 bases of the junction left unmatched. Germline-derived CDR1 and CDR2 are SGHVS and FQNEAQ. The CDR3 is made up of 16 amino acids. This chain's CDR3 is CASSQTGGETYNEQFF. The DNA of the CDR3 is TGTGCCAGCAGCCAGACTGGGGGGGAAACCTACAATGAGCAGTTCTTC.

This clonotype was observed many times. J is TRBJ1-2 and V is TRBV6-2 or TRBV6-3; 10 nucleotides align to TRBD1. The CDR3 has 12 amino acids. Trimming at V came to 6 bases and at J to 8 bases, leaving 3 bases not matched to a gene. CDR1 is MNHEY, CDR2 SVGEGT, per germline. The chain's CDR3 is CASRWDRGGYTF. The CDR3, as DNA: TGTGCCAGCAGATGGGACAGGGGAGGCTACACCTTC.

On this clonotype: An end of the junction does not agree with germline; a read error may underlie this. This chain links TRBV27 with TRBJ1-6; the D gene is possibly TRBD1 (5 bases). Germline loops: CDR1 MNHEY, CDR2 SMNVEV (reference sequence). CDR3 size: 15 residues. CDR3 bases: TGTGCCAGCAGTCCCTCCTGGACACGGGGATCACTCCTCCACTTT. This translates into CASSPSWTRGSLLHF.

This clonotype was detected many times. The chain combines TRBV5-4 with TRBJ1-1, with D possibly being TRBD1 (6 bases). The germline V gene encodes CDR1 SGHNT and CDR2 YYREEE (reference sequence). The CDR3 totals 13 residues. Trimming removed 3 bases from V and 3 bases from J, with 9 bases in between. For the CDR3, the DNA is TGTGCCAGCAGCTCCGGGACACACACTGAAGCTTTCTTT. It translates to CASSSGTHTEAFF.

This clonotype was seen a few times. V and J are TRBV4-3 and TRBJ2-2; D is perhaps TRBD1 (6 bases). Germline CDR1 LGHNA, CDR2 YSLEER. Trimming took off 0 bases at V and 6 bases at J, with 8 bases between the two ends. The CDR3 spans 14 residues. CDR3 loop: CASSQEPGAGELFF. The DNA for the CDR3 is TGCGCCAGCAGCCAAGAGCCAGGGGCCGGGGAGCTGTTTTTT.

Details on this clonotype: Just one base apart from a much larger clone, this may be a read error. V is TRBV19 and J is TRBJ2-3; no firm D call. The length of the CDR3 is 12 residues. Germline CDR1 and CDR2: LNHDA and SQIVND (reference sequence). Trimming pared 4 bases from V and 5 bases from J, leaving 7 bases between. CDR3 residues: CASSTVGDTQYF. CDR3 bases: TGTGCCAGTAGTACCGTGGGAGATACGCAGTATTTT. Combining the CDR3 with reference TRBV19 and TRBJ2-3 gives the whole variable domain DGGITQSPKYLFRKEGQNVTLSCEQNLNHDAMYWYRQDPGQGLRLIYYSQIVNDFQKGDIAEGYSVSREKKESFPLTVTSAQKNPTAFYLCASSTVGDTQYFGPGTRLTVL.

In regard to this clonotype: Since a much larger clone is just one base distant, this may be a read error. The V and J genes are TRBV5-4 and TRBJ2-7, with TRBD2 as a possible D gene (6 bases). The CDR3 sequence is 14 residues long. The germline CDR1 and CDR2 sequences are SGHNT and YYREEE (reference sequence). V gave up 6 bases and J gave up 7 bases, with 20 bases separating them. Here the CDR3 DNA reads TGTGCCAGCAAGGCAGCGGGCCCCTACAATGAGCAGTACTTC. It encodes CASKAAGPYNEQYF.

This clonotype occurred many times. The chain is built from TRBV4-1 and TRBJ1-2; D might be TRBD1 (5 bases). V was clipped by 0 bases and J by 8 bases, with 10 bases between them. The length of the CDR3 is 13 residues. In germline, CDR1 is MGHRA, CDR2 YSYEKL. CDR3 nucleotides: TGCGCCAGCAGCCAAGAAGAGGGGTACGGCTACACCTTC. Translated, it gives CASSQEEGYGYTF.

This clonotype was observed a few times. The J gene is TRBJ1-6, the V gene TRBV3-1, with TRBD1 matching over 9 bases. After removal of 6 bases from V and 9 bases from J, the junction contained 21 bases not matched to a gene. Germline CDR1 and CDR2: LGHDT and YNNKEL (reference sequence). The CDR3 is 19 residues long. The chain's CDR3 is CASRHIARTGEGRGSPLHF. CDR3 bases: TGTGCCAGCAGACATATCGCCCGGACAGGGGAGGGTCGTGGTTCACCCCTCCACTTT.

This clonotype was counted at least ten times. The genes are TRBV27 and TRBJ2-7, with D perhaps TRBD1 or TRBD2 (5 bases each). The CDR3 runs to 11 residues. V was clipped by 7 bases and J by 4 bases, with 8 bases between them. Germline lookup yields CDR1 MNHEY and CDR2 SMNVEV (reference sequence). The CDR3 nucleotides are TGTGCCAGCAAGTGGGGGTACGAGCAGTACTTC. It specifies CASKWGYEQYF.